The 18 T cell receptor beta chains listed next were all sequenced from one sample in a study of T-cell reconstitution after alpha-beta-depleted transplantation in children. Construction of the TCRbeta library involved unique molecular identifiers. TCRdb re-called the PCR reads with MiXCR, one entry per CDR3 protein. The sample carries approximately 1,000,000 distinct CDR3 sequences, about 31% recorded once. Here the sequenced sample was PBMCs, mostly from graft donor cells, taken 360 days after TCRalphabeta/CD19-depleted stem cell transplant. The source of these receptors is a boy under two years old who had a stem cell transplant for SCID, so the T cells may come from the graft donor.

J is TRBJ2-7 and V is TRBV5-6; 9 bases fit TRBD1. Per germline, CDR1 SGHDT and CDR2 YYEEEE. The CDR3 has 14 amino acids. V shed 0 bases and J 4 bases; nucleotides not matched to a gene: 2. CDR3 nucleotide sequence: TGTGCCAGCAGCTTGGAGGACAGGGGATACGAGCAGTACTTC. As protein: CASSLEDRGYEQYF.

The V call is TRBV3-1, the J call TRBJ2-1, with D possibly matching TRBD1 (6 bases). The CDR3 consists of 15 residues. V lost 0 bases and J lost 0, with 6 bases in between. Germline-derived CDR1 and CDR2 are LGHDT and YNNKEL (reference sequence). The CDR3 region is CASSQEQGSYNEQFF. The CDR3 DNA reads TGTGCCAGCAGCCAAGAACAGGGCTCCTACAATGAGCAGTTCTTC.

This clonotype has just a few counts. The rearrangement links TRBV4-3 to TRBJ2-1; TRBD2 might be the D (6 bases). The CDR3 runs to 12 residues. Trimming removed 3 bases from V and 10 bases from J, with 10 bases in between. Germline loops: CDR1 LGHNA, CDR2 YSLEER. The CDR3 loop is CASSHGGGEQFF. As DNA, the CDR3 is TGCGCCAGCAGCCATGGTGGGGGGGAGCAGTTCTTC.

The genes are TRBV12-3 or TRBV12-4 and TRBJ2-3; 8 bases are shared with TRBD1. The CDR3 is 14 amino acids. Trimming took 6 bases from V and 4 from J; bases not matched to a gene: 6. The CDR3 DNA reads as TGTGCCAGCAGCCCCGGACAGGGTTCAGATACGCAGTATTTT. Translating it yields CASSPGQGSDTQYF.

This clonotype was counted at least ten times. V and J are TRBV24-1 and TRBJ2-2; D gene ambiguous. Germline V CDR1 and CDR2: KGHDR, SFDVKD. The V end lost 1 base, the J end lost 7 bases, and 6 bases lay between the germline ends. The CDR3 contains 13 residues. This CDR3 reads CATSDLRSGELFF. CDR3 bases: TGTGCCACCAGTGATTTAAGGAGCGGGGAGCTGTTTTTT.

This clonotype appeared a few times. CDR3 amino acids: CASSVGTPGQGLPYQETQYF. The DNA for the CDR3 is TGTGCCAGCAGCGTAGGGACCCCGGGACAAGGCCTCCCGTACCAAGAGACCCAGTACTTC. J is TRBJ2-5 and V is TRBV9, with TRBD1 as a possible D gene (6 bases). The length of the CDR3 is 20 residues. Germline lookup yields CDR1 SGDLS and CDR2 YYNGEE. Trimming left V 0 bases short and J 0 bases short, with 24 bases between.

This clonotype was picked up a small number of times. The chain carries TRBV29-1 and TRBJ2-2; TRBD2 matches 7 bases. This CDR3 contains 12 residues. Germline V gene lookup returns CDR1 SQVTM and CDR2 ANQGSEA. The junction had 4 bases not matched to a gene; V was cut back by 4 bases and J by 8 bases. The DNA of the CDR3 is TGCAGCGTTGGGGGGGGAAAAGGGGAGCTGTTTTTT. Amino acids: CSVGGGKGELFF.

The J gene is TRBJ1-1, the V gene TRBV12-3 or TRBV12-4, with no clear D. V was clipped by 4 bases and J by 2 bases, with 8 bases between them. The CDR3 covers 13 residues. The CDR3 DNA reads TGTGCCAGCAGTTCCGGGTCTAACACTGAAGCTTTCTTT. Translating it yields CASSSGSNTEAFF.

This clonotype occurred a few times. The V call is TRBV5-1, the J call TRBJ1-2, with a possible D match to TRBD1 (5 bases). In germline, CDR1 is SGHRS, CDR2 YFSETQ. Deletions cut 0 bases from V and 12 bases from J, with 21 bases between. The CDR3 is 15 amino acids. The CDR3 reads CASSLGPVGQRGHTF. As DNA, the CDR3 is TGCGCCAGCAGCTTGGGCCCCGTTGGGCAGAGGGGCCACACCTTC.

This clonotype appeared a few times. V and J are TRBV20-1 and TRBJ2-4, with a possible D match to TRBD2 (6 bases). V was trimmed by 8 bases and J by 3 bases, leaving 23 bases between them. The CDR3 is made up of 16 amino acids. The germline V gene encodes CDR1 DFQATT and CDR2 SNEGSKA (reference sequence). Written as DNA, the CDR3 is TGCAGTTCCCTAACTGTACTAGGAGGGCTCAAAAACATTCAGTACTTC. Its protein is CSSLTVLGGLKNIQYF.

A few counts support this clonotype. For the CDR3, the DNA is TGTGCCAGCAGTTTAAACTCGAGGGAAAAACTGTTTTTT. It translates to CASSLNSREKLFF. This chain connects TRBV28 to TRBJ1-4; D gene unclear. This CDR3 has 13 residues. The V gene's germline CDR1 is MDHEN and CDR2 SYDVKM. The V and J ends lost 2 bases and 8 bases respectively, with 9 bases between them. Looking up the rest from reference TRBV28 and TRBJ1-4 gives the full variable domain: DVKVTQSSRYLVKRTGEKVFLECVQDMDHENMFWYRQDPGLGLRLIYFSYDVKMKEKGDIPEGYSVSREKKERFSLILESASTNQTSMYLCASSLNSREKLFFGSGTQLSVL.

The rearrangement links TRBV12-3 or TRBV12-4 to TRBJ1-1; D uncertain. The germline V and J ends were trimmed by 2 bases and 0 bases, with 10 bases remaining between them. This CDR3 region has 15 residues. Here the CDR3 reads CASSLNPVMNTEAFF. The CDR3, as DNA: TGTGCCAGCAGTTTAAATCCAGTCATGAACACTGAAGCTTTCTTT.

This chain connects TRBV15 to TRBJ2-4; no reliable D call. Trimming cost V 0 bases and J 0 bases, with 6 bases left between them. This CDR3 has 15 residues. Per germline, CDR1 LNHNV and CDR2 YYDKDF (reference sequence). Written as DNA, the CDR3 is TGTGCCACCAGCAGAGATCTGCTAGCCAAAAACATTCAGTACTTC. Its translation is CATSRDLLAKNIQYF.

The V gene is TRBV29-1, the J gene TRBJ2-4; no firm D call. The ends were cut back, 3 bases at V and 0 bases at J, with 15 bases in the middle. The germline V gene encodes CDR1 SQVTM and CDR2 ANQGSEA. This CDR3 contains 16 residues. As DNA, the CDR3 is TGCAGCGTTGAGGAGACTTTGGGTGTAGCCAAAAACATTCAGTACTTC. Amino acid sequence: CSVEETLGVAKNIQYF.

The table lists this clonotype with many counts. This rearrangement joins TRBV7-9 to TRBJ2-3; D ambiguous. CDR3 size: 13 residues. Trimming left V 1 base short and J 6 bases short, with 8 bases between. CDR1 and CDR2 from the germline V gene are SEHNR and FQNEAQ (reference sequence). CDR3 in amino acids: CASSLGAGDTQYF. The CDR3, as DNA: TGTGCCAGCAGCTTAGGAGCCGGGGATACGCAGTATTTT.

The chain links TRBV29-1 to TRBJ2-1; 8 positions match TRBD1. V lost 7 bases and J lost 0; bases outside the gene matches: 8. The length of the CDR3 is 15 residues. The V gene's germline CDR1 is SQVTM and CDR2 ANQGSEA. CDR3 residues: CSGKDRGGSYNEQFF. CDR3 in DNA: TGCAGCGGGAAAGACAGGGGAGGCTCCTACAATGAGCAGTTCTTC.

The table lists this clonotype with a count of one. The CDR3 nucleotides are TGTGCCAGCAGTTACGTGGGACTAGGTCGTGGGGATACGCAGTATTTT. It specifies CASSYVGLGRGDTQYF. The chain carries TRBV6-2 or TRBV6-3 and TRBJ2-3; 8 bases map to TRBD2. This CDR3 has 16 residues. Germline values: CDR1 MNHEY, CDR2 SVGEGT. J gave up 6 bases and V 2 bases, and 10 bases lay outside the gene matches.

This clonotype turned up a few times. This chain links TRBV12-3 or TRBV12-4 with TRBJ2-1; D perhaps matches TRBD2 (6 bases). V lost 0 bases, J lost 7 bases, and 19 bases lay in between. The CDR3 totals 17 residues. This chain's CDR3 is CASSLAEGGRLLNEQFF. The CDR3, as DNA: TGTGCCAGCAGTTTAGCGGAAGGAGGGAGACTTTTGAATGAGCAGTTCTTC.